This T cell receptor (beta chain) was captured by sequencing in a study of T cell responses to AZD1222 COVID-19 vaccine (dated by TCRdb to 2020 to 2023). Regarding the complete study: TCR sequencing covered some 240 trial participants: 200 to 210 given two doses of AZD1222 and around 25 given two doses of MenACWY control vaccine. Trial participants were enrolled by age into 18-55, 56-69 and 70-plus year subgroups, with approximately 160, 26 and 62 TCR-sequenced participants respectively. Overall results and qualifications from the work: Reportedly, close to half of the unique spike-specific TCRs recognized epitopes lying outside the regions that are mutated in the B.1.351 and B.1.1.7 variants. Most participants were white British and females outnumbered males, and the authors suggested that clonal diversity may have been underestimated. Because no day 14 peak-response samples were available, repertoires were characterized only after the peak T cell response. After two AZD1222 doses, both the breadth and the depth of spike-specific TCRs were significantly higher than at day 0 and than in MenACWY recipients. Conclusions about previously exposed vaccinees were limited because only a handful of AZD1222 recipients were SARS-CoV-2 seropositive at baseline. In the small 56-69-year group, the increase in depth fell short of significance, most likely because of low power. CD4 TCRs associated with the vaccine covered the entire spike protein, and the dominant responses were in regions 160-218 and 743-854.

The sample's time point, from its label and the paper: about 28 days (+/-7) after the second vaccine dose. AZD1222 recipients whose second dose came at about 4 weeks and those whose second dose came at about 12 weeks were combined into one group, since spike-specific TCR depth and breadth did not differ between the two schedules. Vaccinee samples were obtained from the UK trials COV001 and COV002, which included a single-blind randomized controlled phase 2/3 trial of AZD1222 (ChAdOx1 nCoV-19) in healthy adults. Trial participant PBMC samples were collected at day 0 and day 28 after the second dose for TCRbeta chain sequencing. The CDR3 regions of human TCRbeta chains were subjected to immunosequencing. The paper's data handling went like this. TCRs in the repertoires were compared against a reference library of SARS-CoV-2-specific TCRs that had been generated with the MIRA antigen-specificity platform. Breadth was defined as the fraction of unique TCRs that were SARS-CoV-2-associated. Depth was defined as the fraction of total T cells that were SARS-CoV-2-associated. Using the MIRA data, each spike-specific TCR was assigned both to the spike region to which the TCR was reactive and to a CD4 or CD8 class. Log10-transformed breadth and depth values were compared by one-way ANOVA with Sidak's multiple comparisons tests. Not all clones reach the TCRdb copy of this immuneACCESS table, which keeps in-frame sequences only. Checked studies attribute under half of the gap to unresolved V genes and leave the rest unexplained. For V, J and clone size, that table is used; D and trimming come from the DNA. The sample table records about 89,000 clones; 85% to 95% of these occur just once. The ten largest clones take up under 14% of the sample.

V lost 1 base and J lost 4 bases, and the count of bases not matched to a germline gene is 2. The CDR3 starts with the cysteine, ends with the phenylalanine, and has 14 residues. Just CDR3 DNA is preserved here, 42 bases in frame from base 1. CDR1 and CDR2 are drawn from the germline V gene: KGHSH, LQKENI. Turning to this clone: Its antigen has not been determined. Base qualities are not provided; no much larger clone lies one nucleotide away.

The sequence came from an adult who received the AZD1222 COVID-19 vaccine. The sequencing here drew on peripheral blood, taken 28 days after the second AZD1222 dose. The rearranged chain carries TRBV18 and TRBJ1-1; TRBD1 lines up with 8 middle nucleotides. The bases are TGTGCCAGCTCACCACAAACAGGGGGCACTGAAGCTTTCTTT. Its protein reads: CASSPQTGGTEAFF. The reference TRBV18 and TRBJ1-1 proteins fill in what lies around the CDR3, so the full variable domain reads NAGVMQNPRHLVRRRGQEARLRCSPMKGHSHVYWYRQLPEEGLKFMVYLQKENIIDESGMPKERFSAEFPKEGPSILRIQQVVRGDSAAYFCASSPQTGGTEAFFGQGTRLTVV.